The 25 T cell receptor beta chains below all came from one sample that was sequenced in a study of CD8 T cells in ankylosing spondylitis. Study-wide results and limits: For ankylosing spondylitis blood, a TCR beta motif of under 10 highly homologous variants appeared characteristic.

TCRdb itself ran the 5' RACE reads through MiXCR, one entry per CDR3 protein. The table shows fewer than 750,000 distinct CDR3 sequences, with around 20% occurring only once. No cognate antigen is known for these TCRs. Material: blood, either unsorted or a sorted T cell fraction (not recorded which). These receptors all stem from a male donor with ankylosing spondylitis.

This clonotype has a handful of counts. The V call is TRBV29-1, the J call TRBJ2-5; TRBD2 aligns across 7 bases. V shed 6 bases, J shed 4 bases, and the junction held 8 bases outside the gene matches. The CDR3 sequence is 13 residues long. Per germline, CDR1 SQVTM and CDR2 ANQGSEA. In DNA form, the CDR3 reads TGCAGCGTCATATCAGCGGGAACAGAGACCCAGTACTTC. It is translated as CSVISAGTETQYF.

The CDR3, as DNA: TGTGCCACCGGCGACCTTGGACAGGGAGGGGAGACCCAGTACTTC. Translating it yields CATGDLGQGGETQYF. The rearrangement uses TRBV24-1 and TRBJ2-5, with D tentatively TRBD1 (8 bases). The germline V and J ends were trimmed by 9 bases and 5 bases, with 21 bases remaining between them. There are 15 residues in the CDR3. The germline V gene has CDR1 KGHDR and CDR2 SFDVKD.

This clonotype has just a few counts. V gene TRBV24-1 combines with J gene TRBJ2-3; 8 bases are shared with TRBD1. The germline V gene encodes CDR1 KGHDR and CDR2 SFDVKD. The CDR3 covers 15 residues. Losses at the gene ends were 6 bases for V and 4 bases for J; bases not matched to a gene: 8. The CDR3 DNA reads as TGTGCCACCAGTCCCACAGGGGGATACCCAGATACGCAGTATTTT. It translates to CATSPTGGYPDTQYF.

This clonotype appeared once. The chain links TRBV7-6 to TRBJ1-1; D is possibly TRBD1 (5 bases). The CDR3 totals 13 residues. V lost 5 bases and J lost 6, with 13 bases in between. The V gene's germline CDR1 is SGHVS and CDR2 FNYEAQ. The CDR3 region has the DNA TGTGCCAGCAGCCAAGGGACGGACGCTGAAGCTTTCTTT. This codes for CASSQGTDAEAFF.

This clonotype has just a few counts. This chain connects TRBV27 to TRBJ1-4; D remains unclear. Trimming stripped 3 bases from V and 3 bases from J, with 14 bases between. The CDR3 loop spans 16 amino acids. Per the germline V gene, CDR1 is MNHEY and CDR2 is SMNVEV (reference sequence). The CDR3 coding sequence is TGTGCCAGCAGTTTCGCCGCTGGGCTTTCTAATGAAAAACTGTTTTTT. Its protein product is CASSFAAGLSNEKLFF.

This clonotype appeared a few times. The gene calls are TRBV25-1 and TRBJ2-7, with 8 positions matching TRBD2. The CDR3 totals 16 residues. The germline V gene encodes CDR1 MGHDK and CDR2 SYGVNS. Losses at the gene ends were 5 bases for V and 4 bases for J; bases not matched to a gene: 13. In DNA form, the CDR3 reads TGTGCCAGCAGTCAAGGTCGCGGGGGGAACCTTTACGAGCAGTACTTC. Translation gives CASSQGRGGNLYEQYF.

The chain carries TRBV7-9 and TRBJ1-4; no firm D call. The CDR3 runs 11 residues. The germline V gene has CDR1 SEHNR and CDR2 FQNEAQ (reference sequence). V shed 5 bases and J shed 7 bases, with 5 bases lying between them. This CDR3 reads CASSATEKLFF. For the CDR3, the DNA is TGTGCCAGCAGCGCAACTGAAAAACTGTTTTTT.

This clonotype came up a few times. The V and J genes are TRBV20-1 and TRBJ2-7; no firm D call. Trimming took off 6 bases at V and 2 bases at J, with 17 bases between the two ends. Germline-derived CDR1 and CDR2 are DFQATT and SNEGSKA (reference sequence). CDR3 size: 14 residues. This CDR3 is CSASGSRTTYEQYF. The DNA for the CDR3 is TGCAGTGCGTCCGGCAGTCGTACAACCTACGAGCAGTACTTC.

V and J are TRBV7-8 and TRBJ1-2, with 9 bases that match TRBD1. The CDR3 length is 16 residues. The germline V gene encodes CDR1 SGHVS and CDR2 FQNEAQ. Trimming took 0 bases from V and 3 from J; bases not matched to a gene: 5. CDR3 residues: CASSLAGQGIDYGYTF. As DNA, the CDR3 is TGTGCCAGCAGCTTAGCGGGACAGGGTATAGACTATGGCTACACCTTC.

This rearrangement joins TRBV27 to TRBJ2-6; D is perhaps TRBD2 (6 bases). The length of the CDR3 is 16 residues. The V end lost 5 bases, the J end lost 0 bases, and 11 bases lay between the germline ends. Germline V gene sequence: CDR1 MNHEY, CDR2 SMNVEV (reference sequence). CDR3 amino acids: CASSPGTASGANVLTF. The CDR3 DNA is TGTGCCAGCAGTCCCGGGACTGCCTCTGGGGCCAACGTCCTGACTTTC.

At least ten counts were recorded for this clonotype. The CDR3 sequence: CASSPRGGTYNEQFF. Here the CDR3 DNA reads TGTGCCAGCAGCCCCCGCGGGGGAACCTACAATGAGCAGTTCTTC. The chain combines TRBV6-4 with TRBJ2-1, with 7 bases aligning to TRBD2. CDR3 length: 15 amino acids. V dropped 6 bases and J dropped 2; count of bases not matched to a gene: 7. Germline assignment: CDR1 MRHNA and CDR2 SNTAGT.

V and J are TRBV29-1 and TRBJ2-7, with 12 nucleotides matching TRBD2. V trimming: 1 base; J trimming: 3 bases; junction bases outside the gene matches: 4. CDR3 length: 15 amino acids. The V gene's germline CDR1 is SQVTM and CDR2 ANQGSEA. This chain's CDR3 is CSVEVPLAGGYEQYF. The CDR3 coding sequence is TGCAGCGTTGAAGTCCCACTAGCGGGAGGCTACGAGCAGTACTTC.

This clonotype was seen a few times. The chain carries TRBV2 and TRBJ1-1; TRBD1 matches 11 bases. This CDR3 is 14 amino acids long. Unmatched junction bases numbered 3, after V lost 6 bases and J lost 3 bases. Looked up from germline, CDR1 is SNHLY and CDR2 is FYNNEI. The chain's CDR3 is CASSGQGAHTEAFF. The CDR3 DNA sequence: TGTGCCAGCAGCGGACAGGGGGCGCACACTGAAGCTTTCTTT.

The rearrangement joins TRBV7-9 to TRBJ2-1; 9 bases align to TRBD1. Germline V lookup: CDR1 SEHNR, CDR2 FQNEAQ (reference sequence). The CDR3 is 15 amino acids. The junction had 11 bases not matched to a gene; V was cut back by 7 bases and J by 7 bases. CDR3 residues: CASTGDREVGNEQFF. The CDR3, as DNA: TGTGCCAGCACGGGGGACAGGGAGGTCGGTAATGAGCAGTTCTTC.

This rearrangement joins TRBV21-1 to TRBJ2-6; no check of the table's D call, TRBD2, against the DNA was made. TRBV21-1 is labeled a pseudogene. The CDR3 contains 18 residues. The CDR3 region has the DNA TGTGCCAGCAGCAAAGAGGGCAGCTCCGACTCTGGGGCCAACGTCCTGACTTTC. Amino acid sequence: CASSKEGSSDSGANVLTF.

The chain carries TRBV5-1 and TRBJ1-4; 7 nucleotides align to TRBD1. The CDR3 runs to 16 residues. CDR1 and CDR2 (germline): SGHRS, YFSETQ. V was clipped by 4 bases and J by 7 bases; unmatched bases: 13. In DNA, the CDR3 is TGCGCCAGCAGCCCTCCATCCGGGACAGCCTTTGAAAAACTGTTTTTT. Translation: CASSPPSGTAFEKLFF.

This clonotype was recorded at least ten times. J is TRBJ2-2 and V is TRBV12-3 or TRBV12-4, with 9 nucleotides matching TRBD1. The CDR3 spans 15 residues. The ends lost 3 bases at V and 7 bases at J; junction bases unmatched: 6. This CDR3 is CASSLGQGWIGELFF. CDR3 coding DNA: TGTGCCAGCAGTTTGGGACAGGGATGGATCGGGGAGCTGTTTTTT.

V usage is TRBV20-1 and J usage is TRBJ2-3; tentative D call: TRBD1 (6 bases). The V end was cut by 5 bases, the J end by 0 bases, with 12 bases between. From germline, CDR1 is DFQATT and CDR2 SNEGSKA (reference sequence). The CDR3 totals 14 residues. The CDR3 protein is CSAWGRSSTDTQYF. The DNA of the CDR3 is TGCAGTGCTTGGGGGCGGAGTAGCACAGATACGCAGTATTTT.

The J gene is TRBJ1-3, the V gene TRBV4-2; TRBD1 aligns across 9 bases. The V gene end was trimmed by 4 bases and the J gene end by 0 bases; junction bases not matched to a gene: 7. Germline-derived CDR1 and CDR2 are LGHNA and YNFKEQ. The CDR3 totals 17 residues. Here the CDR3 reads CASSLRTGDLSGNTIYF. The CDR3 nucleotides read TGTGCCAGCAGCCTCCGGACAGGGGACCTCTCTGGAAACACCATATATTTT.

The gene calls are TRBV3-1 and TRBJ2-1, with unresolved D. Germline V gives CDR1 LGHDT, CDR2 YNNKEL (reference sequence). Trimming shortened V by 2 bases and J by 9 bases, and 23 bases separated the two germline ends. This CDR3 has 17 amino acids. This chain's CDR3 is CASSQWVRALESGEQFF. The CDR3 DNA reads as TGTGCCAGCAGCCAATGGGTGCGAGCGCTCGAATCGGGTGAGCAGTTCTTC.

The chain joins TRBV5-1 to TRBJ2-7; D is perhaps TRBD1 or TRBD2 (6 bases each). This CDR3 comprises 14 residues. V was cut by 2 bases and J by 2 bases, with 11 bases left in between. Germline lookup yields CDR1 SGHRS and CDR2 YFSETQ. The CDR3 is CASSLGGIAYEQYF. The CDR3 DNA reads as TGCGCCAGCAGCTTAGGGGGGATCGCCTACGAGCAGTACTTC. Filled out from reference TRBV5-1 and TRBJ2-7, the complete variable domain reads KAGVTQTPRYLIKTRGQQVTLSCSPISGHRSVSWYQQTPGQGLQFLFEYFSETQRNKGNFPGRFSGRQFSNSRSEMNVSTLELGDSALYLCASSLGGIAYEQYFGPGTRLTVT.

This clonotype was observed a handful of times. The V gene is TRBV5-1, the J gene TRBJ1-6; a weak D match, TRBD1 (5 bases). V lost 4 bases, J lost 8 bases, and 13 bases lay in between. Germline-derived CDR1 and CDR2 are SGHRS and YFSETQ. The CDR3 extends over 14 amino acids. DNA of the CDR3: TGCGCCAGCAGCGCTGGACAACACGATTCACCCCTCCACTTT. As protein: CASSAGQHDSPLHF.

This CDR3 reads CASSLRSDYLARGTNEQFF. CDR3 bases: TGTGCCAGCAGCTTAAGATCGGACTATTTAGCGAGGGGGACCAATGAGCAGTTCTTC. This chain joins TRBV11-2 and TRBJ2-1; D is tentatively TRBD1 or TRBD2 (6 bases each). Trimming shortened V by 2 bases and J by 6 bases, and 26 bases separated the two germline ends. Germline V gives CDR1 SGHAT, CDR2 FQNNGV. CDR3 length: 19 residues.

In this sample, this clonotype turned up a few times. This chain links TRBV14 with TRBJ1-3, with D unclear. CDR1 and CDR2 (germline): SGHDN, FVKESK. There are 16 residues in the CDR3. Trimming stripped 0 bases from V and 2 bases from J, with 11 bases between. Written as DNA, the CDR3 is TGTGCCAGCAGCCAAGATCGCGGCCTGACTGGAAACACCATATATTTT. This translates into CASSQDRGLTGNTIYF.

This clonotype was found many times. The rearrangement uses TRBV12-3 or TRBV12-4 and TRBJ1-5; possible D gene TRBD1, 6 bases. The germline V and J ends were trimmed by 6 bases and 6 bases, with 18 bases remaining between them. The CDR3 length is 15 residues. The CDR3 region is CASSSDSPGSQPQHF. The CDR3 nucleotides are TGTGCCAGCAGCTCGGACAGCCCAGGCAGTCAGCCCCAGCATTTT.